This entry lists 5 T cell receptor beta chains sequenced from one sample in a study of regulatory T cells in long-lasting Graves disease. Time point indicated: newly diagnosed GD, antithyroid drugs for less than 3 months. PBMCs were the source of the RNA used for TCR sequencing. Libraries of TCR beta came from iRepertoire HTBI primers plus Arm-PCR of CDR3 regions. TCRdb ran MiXCR on the multiplex PCR reads and lists one entry per CDR3 protein. The table has approximately 540,000 distinct CDR3 sequences, 12% seen once; the top ten hold approximately 9%. The sample was also reused in another study, on T cells in Graves' hyperthyroidism and ophthalmopathy.

The input for sequencing was peripheral blood mononuclear cells (PBMCs), taken at new diagnosis, from a patient treated with antithyroid drugs. These receptors all stem from a woman aged 25 to 39 with Graves disease.

This clonotype showed up many times. This chain connects TRBV7-2 to TRBJ1-6; D remains ambiguous. CDR1 is SGHTA, CDR2 FQGNSA, per germline. The ends were cut back, 2 bases at V and 0 bases at J, with 14 bases in the middle. CDR3 size: 18 residues. CDR3 nucleotide sequence: TGTGCCAGCAGCTTACGCCCCCTCGCTAGCTCCTATAATTCACCCCTCCACTTT. Translating it yields CASSLRPLASSYNSPLHF.

This clonotype was found many times. The V gene is TRBV11-2, the J gene TRBJ1-3; D uncertain. The CDR3 is 15 amino acids. Germline V gives CDR1 SGHAT, CDR2 FQNNGV. V dropped 1 base and J dropped 4 bases, with 11 bases sitting between them. The CDR3 here is CASSLAPAGGNTIYF. CDR3 nucleotides: TGTGCCAGCAGCTTAGCCCCCGCTGGCGGAAACACCATATATTTT. The full variable domain, completed using reference TRBV11-2 and TRBJ1-3, is EAGVAQSPRYKIIEKRQSVAFWCNPISGHATLYWYQQILGQGPKLLIQFQNNGVVDDSQLPKDRFSAERLKGVDSTLKIQPAKLEDSAVYLCASSLAPAGGNTIYFGEGSWLTVV.

This clonotype was counted a few times. The rearrangement uses TRBV6-2 or TRBV6-3 and TRBJ2-7; the D is unclear. V lost 3 bases to trimming and J lost 2 bases, with 14 bases between them. The CDR3 is 15 amino acids. The germline gives CDR1 MNHEY, CDR2 SVGEGT. The CDR3 sequence: CASSYQALPTYEQYF. CDR3 DNA: TGTGCCAGCAGTTATCAGGCCCTCCCCACCTACGAGCAGTACTTC.

CDR3 DNA: TGCGCCAGCAGCTCCGAGGGGGGTGGCTCCTACAATGAGCAGTTCTTC. It translates to CASSSEGGGSYNEQFF. This sequence joins TRBV5-1 and TRBJ2-1; tentatively, D is TRBD1 or TRBD2 (6 bases each). In germline, CDR1 is SGHRS, CDR2 YFSETQ. This CDR3 has 16 residues. Trimming pared 3 bases from V and 0 bases from J, leaving 13 bases between.

The table lists this clonotype with many counts. The rearrangement uses TRBV29-1 and TRBJ2-4, with TRBD1 matching over 10 bases. With V trimmed by 7 bases and J by 5 bases, 8 bases remained unmatched. The CDR3 is 14 amino acids. The V gene's germline CDR1 is SQVTM and CDR2 ANQGSEA. This CDR3 reads CSAKPGTGENIQYF. Written as DNA, the CDR3 is TGCAGCGCCAAACCCGGGACAGGGGAAAACATTCAGTACTTC. Drawing the rest from reference TRBV29-1 and TRBJ2-4, the complete variable domain is SAVISQKPSRDICQRGTSLTIQCQVDSQVTMMFWYRQQPGQSLTLIATANQGSEATYESGFVIDKFPISRPNLTFSTLTVSNMSPEDSSIYLCSAKPGTGENIQYFGAGTRLSVL.